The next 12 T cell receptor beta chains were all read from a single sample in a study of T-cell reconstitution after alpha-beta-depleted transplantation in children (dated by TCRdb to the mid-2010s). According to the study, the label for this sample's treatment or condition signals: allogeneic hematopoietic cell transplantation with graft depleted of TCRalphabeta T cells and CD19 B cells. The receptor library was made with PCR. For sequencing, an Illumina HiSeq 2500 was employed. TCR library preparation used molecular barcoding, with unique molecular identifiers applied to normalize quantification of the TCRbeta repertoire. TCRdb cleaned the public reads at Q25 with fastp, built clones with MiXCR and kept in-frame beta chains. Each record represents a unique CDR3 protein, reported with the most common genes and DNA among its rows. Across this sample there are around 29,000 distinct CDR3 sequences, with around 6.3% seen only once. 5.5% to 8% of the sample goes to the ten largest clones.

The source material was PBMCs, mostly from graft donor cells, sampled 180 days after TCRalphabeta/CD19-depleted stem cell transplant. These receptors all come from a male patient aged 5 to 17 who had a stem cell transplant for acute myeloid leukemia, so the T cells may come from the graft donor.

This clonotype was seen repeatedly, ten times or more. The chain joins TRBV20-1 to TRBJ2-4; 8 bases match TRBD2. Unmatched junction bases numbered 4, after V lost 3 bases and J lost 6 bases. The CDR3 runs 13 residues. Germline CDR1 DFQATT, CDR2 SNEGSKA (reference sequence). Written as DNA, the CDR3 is TGCAGTGCTAGTGTTCTAGCGGGAAACATTCAGTACTTC. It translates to CSASVLAGNIQYF.

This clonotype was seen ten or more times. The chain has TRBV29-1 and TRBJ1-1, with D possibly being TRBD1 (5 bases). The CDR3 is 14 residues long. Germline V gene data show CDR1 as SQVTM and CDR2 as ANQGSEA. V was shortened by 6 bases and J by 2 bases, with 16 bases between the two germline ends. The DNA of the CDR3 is TGCAGCGTGGCCCCGCAGGGCGGAAACACTGAAGCTTTCTTT. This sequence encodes CSVAPQGGNTEAFF.

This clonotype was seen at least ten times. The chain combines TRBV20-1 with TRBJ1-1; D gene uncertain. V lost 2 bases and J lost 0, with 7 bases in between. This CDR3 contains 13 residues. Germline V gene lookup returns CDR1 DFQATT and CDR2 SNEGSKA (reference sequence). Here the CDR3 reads CSARPGVNTEAFF. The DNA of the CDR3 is TGCAGTGCTAGACCCGGGGTGAACACTGAAGCTTTCTTT.

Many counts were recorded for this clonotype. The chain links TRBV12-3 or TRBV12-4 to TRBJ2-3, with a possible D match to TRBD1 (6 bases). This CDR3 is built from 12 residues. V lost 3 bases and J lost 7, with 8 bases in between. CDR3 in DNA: TGTGCCAGCAGTTTCAGGGGAAATACGCAGTATTTT. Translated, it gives CASSFRGNTQYF.

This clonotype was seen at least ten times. The CDR3 loop reads CASRTPPGTSGRKTGELFF. CDR3 nucleotides: TGTGCCAGCAGAACCCCCCCCGGGACTAGCGGGAGAAAAACCGGGGAGCTGTTTTTT. This rearrangement joins TRBV6-4 to TRBJ2-2; 14 bases are shared with TRBD2. The CDR3 has 19 amino acids. Germline CDR1 reads MRHNA; CDR2 reads SNTAGT. Trimming took 6 bases from V and 5 from J; bases not matched to a gene: 14.

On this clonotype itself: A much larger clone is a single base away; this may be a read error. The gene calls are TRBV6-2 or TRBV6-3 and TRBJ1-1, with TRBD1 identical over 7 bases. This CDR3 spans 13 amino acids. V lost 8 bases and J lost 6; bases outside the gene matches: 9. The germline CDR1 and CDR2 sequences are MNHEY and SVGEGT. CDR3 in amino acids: CASVDRARSEAFF. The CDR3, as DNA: TGTGCCAGCGTAGACAGGGCGCGGTCTGAAGCTTTCTTT.

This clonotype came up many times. CDR3 nucleotides: TGTGCCAGCAGCCGACAGGGACCGGGGACCAGCTCCTACAATGAGCAGTTCTTC. This sequence encodes CASSRQGPGTSSYNEQFF. This chain joins TRBV12-3 or TRBV12-4 and TRBJ2-1, with 7 bases matching TRBD1. CDR3 length: 18 amino acids. Unmatched junction bases numbered 14, after V lost 6 bases and J lost 0 bases.

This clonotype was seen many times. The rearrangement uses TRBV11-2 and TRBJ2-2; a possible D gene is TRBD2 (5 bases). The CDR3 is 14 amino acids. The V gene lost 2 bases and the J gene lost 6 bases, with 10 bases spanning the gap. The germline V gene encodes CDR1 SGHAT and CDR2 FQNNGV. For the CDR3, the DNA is TGTGCCAGCAGCTTACGGGGATCGGCCGGGGAGCTGTTTTTT. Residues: CASSLRGSAGELFF. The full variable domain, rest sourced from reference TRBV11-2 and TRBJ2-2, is EAGVAQSPRYKIIEKRQSVAFWCNPISGHATLYWYQQILGQGPKLLIQFQNNGVVDDSQLPKDRFSAERLKGVDSTLKIQPAKLEDSAVYLCASSLRGSAGELFFGEGSRLTVL.

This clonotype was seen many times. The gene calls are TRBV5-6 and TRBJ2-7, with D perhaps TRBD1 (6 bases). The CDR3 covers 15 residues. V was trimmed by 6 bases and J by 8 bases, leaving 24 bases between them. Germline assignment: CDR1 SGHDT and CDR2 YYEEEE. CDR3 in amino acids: CASTMWGRLSSQQYF. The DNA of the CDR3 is TGTGCCAGCACCATGTGGGGGCGGCTAAGCTCCCAGCAGTACTTC.

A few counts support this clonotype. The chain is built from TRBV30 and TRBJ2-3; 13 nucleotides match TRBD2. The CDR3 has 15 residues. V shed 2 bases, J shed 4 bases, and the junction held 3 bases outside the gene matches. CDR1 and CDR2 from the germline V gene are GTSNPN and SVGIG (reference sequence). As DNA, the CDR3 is TGTGCCTGGAGTAGGGGACTAGCGGGACCAGATACGCAGTATTTT. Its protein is CAWSRGLAGPDTQYF.

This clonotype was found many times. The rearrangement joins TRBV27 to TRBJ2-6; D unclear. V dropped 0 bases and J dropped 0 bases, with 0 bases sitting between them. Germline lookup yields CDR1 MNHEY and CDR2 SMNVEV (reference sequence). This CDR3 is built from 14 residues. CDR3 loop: CASSLSSGANVLTF. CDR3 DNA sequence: TGTGCCAGCAGTTTATCCTCTGGGGCCAACGTCCTGACTTTC.

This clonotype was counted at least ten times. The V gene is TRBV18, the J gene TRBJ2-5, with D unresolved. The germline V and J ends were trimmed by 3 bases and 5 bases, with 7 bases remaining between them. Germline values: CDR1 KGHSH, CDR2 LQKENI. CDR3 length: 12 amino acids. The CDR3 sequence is CASSPKVETQYF. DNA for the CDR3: TGTGCCAGCTCACCCAAGGTGGAGACCCAGTACTTC.